This T cell receptor (beta chain) was obtained from a study of blood T cell repertoires in COVID-19. Authors' processing steps: Amplification from reference gene primers served as the basis for estimated nucleated cell counts. Libraries were prepared by immunoSEQ multiplex PCR; TCRdb keeps only in-frame clonotypes and omits some of them. V and J calls and clone size come straight from that table; D and trimming were deduced from the DNA. The table shows just under 350,000 clones, with about four fifths occurring only once. Trimming cost V 1 base and J 4 bases, with 10 bases left between them. Germline CDR1 and CDR2: MNHEY and SMNVEV (reference sequence). The CDR3 is made up of 14 amino acids.

The rearrangement uses TRBV27 and TRBJ1-1; a possible D gene is TRBD1 (6 bases). The sequenced sample consisted of peripheral blood. This TCR came from a man under 40 with active or convalescent COVID-19. This chain's CDR3 is CASSLYQGTTEAFF. In DNA form, the CDR3 reads TGTGCCAGCAGTTTATATCAGGGGACCACTGAAGCTTTCTTT.